Each of the 23 T cell receptor beta chains below was sequenced from the same sample in a study of blood T cell repertoires in COVID-19. Clones were sequenced by immunoSEQ multiplex PCR, and TCRdb holds only the in-frame ones, with some missing. The sample has over 30,000 clones, around nine tenths seen once. The specimen sequenced was peripheral blood. The source of these receptors is a woman of 80 years or more with active or convalescent COVID-19.

The chain recombines TRBV6-5 with TRBJ1-4, with D hard to call. The V gene's germline CDR1 is MNHEY and CDR2 SVGAGI. The CDR3 runs to 15 residues. The V and J ends lost 7 bases and 8 bases respectively, with 20 bases between them. The DNA for the CDR3 is TGTGCCAGCACTACATATGGGGAGGGAAGGGAAAAACTGTTTTTT. This sequence encodes CASTTYGEGREKLFF.

The gene calls are TRBV5-1 and TRBJ1-3; D remains unclear. Trimming removed 4 bases at V and 0 bases at J, with 14 bases between. This CDR3 comprises 16 residues. Germline assignment: CDR1 SGHRS and CDR2 YFSETQ. This chain's CDR3 is CASSGGSEVSGNTIYF. The CDR3 DNA sequence: TGCGCCAGCAGCGGCGGATCTGAGGTCTCTGGAAACACCATATATTTT.

The chain links TRBV5-4 to TRBJ2-2, with 12 bases lining up with TRBD1. Germline V gene data show CDR1 as SGHNT and CDR2 as YYREEE (reference sequence). This CDR3 contains 17 residues. V was clipped by 4 bases and J by 6 bases; unmatched bases: 10. CDR3 amino acids: CASSPPRGTGGPGELFF. CDR3 bases: TGTGCCAGCAGCCCTCCTCGCGGGACAGGGGGCCCCGGGGAGCTGTTTTTT.

This sequence joins TRBV6-5 and TRBJ1-3; no clear D. The CDR3 is made up of 14 amino acids. The V and J ends lost 5 bases and 2 bases respectively, with 10 bases between them. Germline-derived CDR1 and CDR2 are MNHEY and SVGAGI. The CDR3, as DNA: TGTGCCAGCAGTCGCGGGAGGGCTGGAAACACCATATATTTT. Protein product: CASSRGRAGNTIYF.

The chain employs TRBV2 and TRBJ1-1, with no clear D. Germline CDR1 and CDR2: SNHLY and FYNNEI. This CDR3 region has 13 residues. With 8 bases removed from V and 4 bases from J, the gap between germline ends came to 14 bases. The CDR3 is CASRSPSGTEAFF. For the CDR3, the DNA is TGTGCCAGCCGTTCCCCCAGTGGCACTGAAGCTTTCTTT.

This chain joins TRBV2 and TRBJ1-5; D perhaps matches TRBD1 (5 bases). Trimming stripped 4 bases from V and 7 bases from J, with 11 bases between. This CDR3 contains 13 residues. Germline CDR1 SNHLY, CDR2 FYNNEI. The CDR3 DNA follows: TGTGCCAGCAGTGCAGGGACTGGCCAGCCCCAGCATTTT. Translated: CASSAGTGQPQHF.

This clone was found once. The rearrangement uses TRBV24-1 and TRBJ1-2; D is uncertain. Germline CDR1 and CDR2: KGHDR and SFDVKD. V lost 3 bases and J 8 bases, leaving 12 bases between the germline ends. This CDR3 is built from 13 residues. CDR3 sequence (DNA): TGTGCCACCAGTGATCGAGGAAATTCGGGCTACACCTTC. Its translation: CATSDRGNSGYTF.

V gene TRBV5-8 combines with J gene TRBJ1-3; tentatively, D is TRBD1 (5 bases). CDR3 size: 18 residues. The germline CDR1 and CDR2 sequences are SGHTS and YDEGEE. V shed 1 base and J shed 0 bases, with 17 bases lying between them. DNA for the CDR3: TGTGCCAGCAGCTTGAAGTGGGGCAGGGTAAACTCTGGAAACACCATATATTTT. This translates into CASSLKWGRVNSGNTIYF.

The V call is TRBV6-2 or TRBV6-3, the J call TRBJ2-1; 13 bases align to TRBD2. The trim removed 5 bases at V and 5 bases at J, leaving 9 bases unmatched. Per the germline V gene, CDR1 is MNHEY and CDR2 is SVGEGT. The CDR3 spans 17 residues. Written as DNA, the CDR3 is TGTGCCAGCAGTACGACTAGCGGGGGGTCGGGCAACAATGAGCAGTTCTTC. Amino acids: CASSTTSGGSGNNEQFF.

The gene calls are TRBV5-4 and TRBJ1-2, with a possible D match to TRBD1 (6 bases). Trimming took 4 bases from V and 4 from J, leaving 14 bases between them. Germline V gene sequence: CDR1 SGHNT, CDR2 YYREEE (reference sequence). The CDR3 totals 14 residues. The CDR3 spells CASSPWTDAYGYTF. CDR3 sequence (DNA): TGTGCCAGCAGCCCCTGGACAGATGCCTATGGCTACACCTTC.

The J gene is TRBJ1-2, the V gene TRBV6-1; no definite D call. Trimming pared 3 bases from V and 5 bases from J, leaving 16 bases between. CDR1 and CDR2 from the germline V gene are MNHNS and SASEGT. The CDR3 extends over 15 amino acids. This CDR3 is CASSEVGSSPYGYTF. Written as DNA, the CDR3 is TGTGCCAGCAGTGAGGTGGGATCTAGCCCATATGGCTACACCTTC.

The chain is built from TRBV29-1 and TRBJ2-3; TRBD1 aligns across 7 bases. The CDR3 length is 14 residues. Germline CDR1 SQVTM, CDR2 ANQGSEA. Unmatched junction bases numbered 11, after V lost 8 bases and J lost 3 bases. The CDR3 bases are TGCAGCTCGATTCGGGACAGAGGGACAGATACGCAGTATTTT. It codes for CSSIRDRGTDTQYF.

This clone is a singleton in its sample. This chain joins TRBV29-1 and TRBJ1-2; a possible D gene is TRBD1 (6 bases). This CDR3 region has 14 residues. CDR1 SQVTM and CDR2 ANQGSEA come from the germline V gene. V lost 6 bases, J lost 2 bases, and 16 bases lay in between. As DNA, the CDR3 is TGCAGCGTGGATGGTGGGGGCCTGAACTATGGCTACACCTTC. Protein: CSVDGGGLNYGYTF.

The rearrangement joins TRBV13 to TRBJ1-5, with 7 bases lining up with TRBD1. Germline loops: CDR1 PRHDT, CDR2 FYEKMQ (reference sequence). This CDR3 has 16 amino acids. V shed 0 bases and J 3 bases; nucleotides not matched to a gene: 5. This CDR3 reads CASSLGLRGANQPQHF. The CDR3 nucleotides are TGTGCCAGCAGCTTAGGTCTCAGGGGGGCCAATCAGCCCCAGCATTTT.

The V gene is TRBV5-1, the J gene TRBJ2-1; possibly TRBD1 for D (5 bases). V gave up 4 bases and J gave up 8 bases, with 13 bases separating them. This CDR3 has 13 amino acids. Germline CDR1 is SGHRS and CDR2 is YFSETQ. The CDR3 DNA follows: TGCGCCAGCAGCCTGACGACAGTCTATGAGCAGTTCTTC. This gives the protein CASSLTTVYEQFF.

The chain is built from TRBV5-1 and TRBJ1-2, with 11 bases aligning to TRBD1. Germline V gene lookup returns CDR1 SGHRS and CDR2 YFSETQ. The V and J ends lost 0 bases and 13 bases, in that order; junction bases with no gene match: 11. The CDR3 runs 15 residues. The DNA for the CDR3 is TGCGCCAGCAGCTTGGATGCGGGACAGGGGGTTAGCCTCACCTTC. It codes for CASSLDAGQGVSLTF. The full variable domain, its missing parts supplied by reference TRBV5-1 and TRBJ1-2, is KAGVTQTPRYLIKTRGQQVTLSCSPISGHRSVSWYQQTPGQGLQFLFEYFSETQRNKGNFPGRFSGRQFSNSRSEMNVSTLELGDSALYLCASSLDAGQGVSLTFGSGTRLTVV.

In nucleotides, the CDR3 is TGCGCCAGCAGTGAGTCGGCAAACTACGAGCAGTACTTC. Its translation: CASSESANYEQYF. This chain uses TRBV10-1 with TRBJ2-7, with D hard to call. The CDR3 length is 13 residues. The germline V gene encodes CDR1 WNHNN and CDR2 SYGVQD (reference sequence). With 0 bases removed from V and 3 bases from J, the gap between germline ends came to 6 bases.

This chain joins TRBV19 and TRBJ2-3; maybe TRBD2 (6 bases). The germline V gene has CDR1 LNHDA and CDR2 SQIVND (reference sequence). The CDR3 length is 17 residues. With 1 base removed from V and 1 base from J, the gap between germline ends came to 15 bases. CDR3 in DNA: TGTGCCAGTAGTATAGTCCCTCTAGCGAGTCGCACAGATACGCAGTATTTT. Protein product: CASSIVPLASRTDTQYF. Looking up the rest from reference TRBV19 and TRBJ2-3 gives the full variable domain: DGGITQSPKYLFRKEGQNVTLSCEQNLNHDAMYWYRQDPGQGLRLIYYSQIVNDFQKGDIAEGYSVSREKKESFPLTVTSAQKNPTAFYLCASSIVPLASRTDTQYFGPGTRLTVL.

The chain uses TRBV19 and TRBJ2-2, with TRBD2 as a possible D gene (7 bases). The ends were cut back, 7 bases at V and 1 base at J, with 16 bases in the middle. CDR3 size: 16 residues. The germline CDR1 and CDR2 sequences are LNHDA and SQIVND (reference sequence). This CDR3 reads CASMVRRGLNTGELFF. The CDR3 nucleotides read TGTGCCAGTATGGTGCGGCGGGGGCTGAACACCGGGGAGCTGTTTTTT.

J is TRBJ1-6 and V is TRBV28, with 10 bases matching TRBD1. CDR3 length: 14 amino acids. Germline V gives CDR1 MDHEN, CDR2 SYDVKM. Trimming at V came to 7 bases and at J to 10 bases, leaving 7 bases not matched to a gene. The CDR3 DNA sequence: TGTGCCAGCATTACCGGGACAGGGGTCTCACCCCTCCACTTT. It is translated as CASITGTGVSPLHF.

This chain links TRBV5-4 with TRBJ1-2; D not resolved. Trimming shortened V by 0 bases and J by 5 bases, and 11 bases separated the two germline ends. Germline V gives CDR1 SGHNT, CDR2 YYREEE (reference sequence). This CDR3 region has 14 residues. The CDR3 reads CASSLEVSPYGYTF. The DNA of the CDR3 is TGTGCCAGCAGCTTGGAAGTGAGCCCATATGGCTACACCTTC.

CDR3: CASSQDRERLPSYEQYF. Written as DNA, the CDR3 is TGCGCCAGCAGCCAAGATAGAGAGCGCTTACCCTCCTACGAGCAGTACTTC. This chain links TRBV4-1 with TRBJ2-7; the D is unclear. Germline CDR1 MGHRA, CDR2 YSYEKL. V dropped 0 bases and J dropped 0 bases, with 15 bases sitting between them. The CDR3 covers 17 residues.

This clone was seen a handful of times. The chain employs TRBV18 and TRBJ1-1, with 7 bases that match TRBD1. Germline V lookup: CDR1 KGHSH, CDR2 LQKENI. The V and J ends lost 2 bases and 1 base, in that order; junction bases with no gene match: 10. CDR3 length equals 17 residues. The CDR3 DNA follows: TGTGCCAGCTCACCATCTATAGGGGGCTGGAGGAACACTGAAGCTTTCTTT. This encodes CASSPSIGGWRNTEAFF.